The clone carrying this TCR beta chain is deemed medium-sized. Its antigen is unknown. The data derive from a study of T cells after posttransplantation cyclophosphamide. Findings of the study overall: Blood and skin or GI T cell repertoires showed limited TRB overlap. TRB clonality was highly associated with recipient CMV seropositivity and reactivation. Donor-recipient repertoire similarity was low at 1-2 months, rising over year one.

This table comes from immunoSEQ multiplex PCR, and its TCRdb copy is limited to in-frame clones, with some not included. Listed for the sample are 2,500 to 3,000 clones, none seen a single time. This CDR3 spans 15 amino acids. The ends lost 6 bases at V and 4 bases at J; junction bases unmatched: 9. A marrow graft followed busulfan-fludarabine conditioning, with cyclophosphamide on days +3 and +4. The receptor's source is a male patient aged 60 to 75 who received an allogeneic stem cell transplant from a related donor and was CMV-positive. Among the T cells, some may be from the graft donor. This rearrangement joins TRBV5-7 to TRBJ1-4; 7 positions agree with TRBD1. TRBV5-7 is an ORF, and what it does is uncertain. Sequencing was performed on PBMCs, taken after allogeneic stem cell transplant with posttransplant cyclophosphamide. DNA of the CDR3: TGTGCCAGCAACCGAGGGGGACAGTTTAATGAAAAACTGTTTTTT. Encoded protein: CASNRGGQFNEKLFF.